What follows is one T cell receptor beta chain and its context. No antigen is known for it. One base away there is no much larger clone; base qualities are not given. This entry is derived from a study of cytomegalovirus exposure and HLA in healthy donors (dated by TCRdb to about 2017). In the study overall: According to an earlier analysis of 587 of the donors, about 190 million T cells yielded roughly 110 million unique TCR beta sequences and about 280 Gb of sequence data. Every repertoire in the discovery cohort had been generated on one and the same sequencing platform. Around 330 gigabases of sequencing data and around 85 million unique TCR sequences made up an early release that covered roughly 670 HLA-typed donors. Roughly five DR-DQ haplotypes were treated as single units for association and clustering because of strong linkage in the cohort. In an earlier analysis of a few hundred of the donors, high-throughput TCR beta sequencing was used to judge whether each TCR beta V gene segment behaved as functional or pseudogenic. A later genetic analysis took genome-wide SNP genotypes for about three fifths of the roughly 700 donors and used that subset as a discovery cohort. The aim of the study was to test whether cataloging public T cell receptors could identify signatures of past pathogen exposure. The number of typed donors differed by locus: about 620-640 for A, B, C, DRB1 and DQB1; about 520 for DQA1; 606 for DPA1; and roughly 490 for DPB1. Both class I and class II loci were covered by HLA typing, at four-digit resolution. Donor age, sex, ethnicity and CMV serostatus were compiled alongside the repertoire data. Of the approximately 400 genotyped donors, 65% to 90% were placed in the genetic ancestry cluster associated with self-reported Caucasian donors. Across approximately 400 genotyped donors of the cohort, an average of about 220,000 unique TCR beta nucleotide sequences per donor were sequenced, and 15% to 20% of those sequences were non-productive. The study combined high-throughput TCR immunosequencing, statistical association of individual TCRs with disease status, and machine learning to predict cytomegalovirus infection status. The later analysis used no new phenotypic data to find candidate immune exposures, relying instead on TCR beta sequences and their occurrence across donors. Besides the first cohort of hundreds of subjects, a separate validation cohort made up of 120 different subjects was used. In a later analysis, previously published TCR beta repertoires from 666 donors were re-analyzed and high-resolution HLA genotyping was added so that TCR occurrence patterns could be studied. The study used immunosequencing to profile the T cell repertoires of several hundred subjects and linked those repertoires to cytomegalovirus serostatus.

From the cysteine up to the phenylalanine, the CDR3 has a length of 11 residues. The entry retains the CDR3 DNA only, 33 bases that are in frame from base 1. The V end loses 7 bases and the J end loses 1 base, and a stretch of 7 bases separates them. CDR1 and CDR2, per the germline V gene (reference sequence), are DFQATT and SNEGSKA. The cohort comprised fewer than 700 healthy bone marrow donors. At the time of sampling, all cohort members were nominally healthy, though unrecorded immune exposures were likely present. The donor tested CMV seronegative and was one of the 352 seronegative cohort members. Each donor provided a peripheral blood sample, and peripheral blood mononuclear cells were used for TCR beta sequencing. Genomic DNA was extracted from the blood cell samples with the Qiagen DNeasy Blood Extraction Kit. The library relied on the immunoSEQ multiplex PCR assay. For the multiplex PCR, a mixture combining 60 forward primers for TCR Vbeta segments and 13 reverse primers for TCR Jbeta segments was used. The CDR3 region of rearranged TCR beta genes was amplified from genomic DNA with a multiplex PCR assay. On the Illumina HiSeq System, the amplified TCR beta libraries were sequenced as 87-base-pair reads. The authors processed their data as follows. A later analysis counted about 82 million unique TCR beta chains across the 500 to 850 repertoires, and some 11 million of these chains were shared by at least two donors. Raw reads were error-corrected and collapsed into unique sequences with a nearest-neighbor algorithm that merged closely related sequences to remove PCR and sequencing errors. CDR3 sequences were aligned to IMGT reference sequences to assign V, D and J gene segments. For a sequence to be retained, at least a six-nucleotide match to both a V gene segment and a J gene segment was required. Rearrangements were classified as productive when the CDR3 lacked stop codons and remained in frame with V and J, and all other rearrangements were classified as non-productive. CDR3 was defined by IMGT convention, running from the second conserved V-encoded cysteine to the conserved J-encoded phenylalanine. Sequences without an unambiguous match to a single V gene segment were excluded from the earlier analysis of a few hundred of the donors. An earlier analysis of a few hundred of the donors called V segments functional above 56.7% productive rearrangements and segregating when the between-donor standard deviation exceeded 5%. To diagnose cytomegalovirus status from the catalog of TCR beta chain sequences, a statistical classification framework was built. V and J gene assignment, in a later analysis, came from comparing TCR nucleotide sequences with IMGT/GENE-DB human TR gene sequences. In a later analysis, CDR3 sequences and most-parsimonious VDJ recombination scenarios were assigned using the TCRdist pipeline. In a later analysis, every TCR beta chain was defined by the combination of its CDR3 amino acid sequence and its V-gene family, and reads without a unique V-gene family were dropped. In a later analysis, nearly 600 highly shared, low-generation-probability nucleotide sequences were removed to address suspected cross-contamination and a sequencing artifact. A later analysis calculated a clonal expansion index for each public chain from normalized within-repertoire ranks of inferred template counts. In a later analysis, generation probabilities were computed using a VDJ recombination model fitted to out-of-frame rearrangements, and the results were checked against IGoR. In a later analysis, hypergeometric tests were used to score TCR-TCR, TCR-HLA and TCR-CMV co-occurrence, with a repertoire-size bias correction applied to TCR pairs. A later analysis estimated false discovery rates by permuting HLA or CMV assignments 20 times. In a later analysis, co-occurring TCRs were grouped using DBSCAN, and TCRdist sequence similarity was added for clustering within HLA-allele-positive subsets. Repertoires with fewer than 30,000 or more than 120,000 public chains were left out of co-occurrence clustering, as were five repertoires with anomalous nucleotide sharing. TCRdb retrieved this table from immuneACCESS and kept in-frame rearrangements only. Not all clones are present; in checked studies, unresolved V genes account for under half, and no reason is known for the remainder. V and J calls plus clone size are reproduced from that table; the DNA served to infer D and trimming. This sample holds 100,000 to 150,000 clones; roughly three quarters were observed only once. About 1.1% of the sample comes from the top ten.

General conclusions and limits of the study: The cohort was sequenced for TCR beta chains only, and without alpha or paired-chain data the features that could be detected were limited. A cluster of highly shared sequence variants was judged likely to represent a technical artifact of the sequencing pipeline. The classifier was reported to diagnose cytomegalovirus status with high specificity and sensitivity in both the original cohort and the validation cohort. In a later analysis, HLA-associated TCR beta chains showed more clonal expansion and lower generation probabilities than non-associated chains that were equally common. Most TCR sequences were observed very rarely across donors, whereas some public TCRs were present in many individuals. The authors suggested that the approach could potentially be extended to other disease states and immunological phenotypes. Because the 87-base-pair reads could not distinguish some IMGT-functional V segments, including TRBV6-2 and TRBV6-3, those segments were excluded. The earlier analysis of 587 of the donors excluded fewer than 20 rarely observed V segments, including chromosome 9 orphons, because counts were too low. In an earlier analysis of 587 of the donors, most TCR beta V segments appeared in productive rearrangements about 87% or about 30% of the time, broadly matching IMGT annotations. According to a later analysis, TCR association rates differed among HLA loci, with DRB1 alleles showing the most associated TCRs and HLA-C alleles showing the fewest. Linkage disequilibrium might explain the correlated functional status among segregating V segments, but an unknown experimental factor could not be excluded. According to a later genetic analysis, donors in an Asian-associated ancestry cluster had fewer N-insertions in productive TCRs than the approximately 670-donor mean. The study listed 164 TCR beta chains as associated with cytomegalovirus. V-gene and J-gene trimming of TCR beta chains was associated with a missense DCLRE1C variant in a later genetic analysis, and the association was replicated in an independent cohort. A further reported finding was that TCR beta sequences accurately predicted the HLA-A and HLA-B alleles for most subjects in the first cohort. Specific HLA alleles were associated with over 15,000 TCR beta sequences at a false discovery rate of 0.05 in a later analysis. When HLA alleles, especially DR and DQ, strongly co-occurred, attributing TCR associations to individual alleles was difficult. Because HLA typing was unavailable for some donors at each locus, only the typed subset was used in association tests. According to a later analysis, most CMV-associated TCR beta chains appeared to be HLA-restricted, and the HLA associations seemed to be driven largely by CMV exposure. Immune exposure information for the cohort was limited to CMV serostatus. Roughly uniform sequencing depth across donors was assumed in presence/absence analyses, although this assumption may not hold. In a later analysis, several top co-occurrence clusters were reported to appear linked to parvovirus B19, influenza, CMV and Epstein-Barr virus. In vitro tests confirmed that a few of the cytomegalovirus-associated TCR beta chains recognize cytomegalovirus antigens.

Recombination linked TRBV20-1 to TRBJ1-1, with no reliable assignment of the D segment. This clonotype was sampled from a woman under 40 in good health and CMV-seronegative. Sequencing was performed on PBMCs. The CDR3 amino acid sequence is: CSGRENTEAFF. The DNA reads TGCAGTGGGAGGGAGAACACTGAAGCTTTCTTT.